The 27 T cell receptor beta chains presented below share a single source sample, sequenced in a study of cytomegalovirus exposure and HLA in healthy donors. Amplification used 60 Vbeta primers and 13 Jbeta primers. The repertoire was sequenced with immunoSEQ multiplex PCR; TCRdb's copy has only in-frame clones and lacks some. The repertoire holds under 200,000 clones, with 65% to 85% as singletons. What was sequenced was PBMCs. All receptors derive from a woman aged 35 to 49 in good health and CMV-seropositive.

CDR3 coding DNA: TGTGCCAGCAGTGGAGACCGACAGCCGAACACTGAAGCTTTCTTT. Translation: CASSGDRQPNTEAFF. V gene TRBV2 combines with J gene TRBJ1-1, with D maybe TRBD1 (5 bases). The length of the CDR3 is 15 residues. The V and J ends lost 4 bases and 1 base respectively, with 13 bases between them. Germline lookup yields CDR1 SNHLY and CDR2 FYNNEI.

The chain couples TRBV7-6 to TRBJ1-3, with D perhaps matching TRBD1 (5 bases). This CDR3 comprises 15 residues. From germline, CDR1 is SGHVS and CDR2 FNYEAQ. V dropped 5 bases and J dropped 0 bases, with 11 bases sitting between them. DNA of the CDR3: TGTGCCAGCAGCGCGGCGGGACTCTCTGGAAACACCATATATTTT. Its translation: CASSAAGLSGNTIYF.

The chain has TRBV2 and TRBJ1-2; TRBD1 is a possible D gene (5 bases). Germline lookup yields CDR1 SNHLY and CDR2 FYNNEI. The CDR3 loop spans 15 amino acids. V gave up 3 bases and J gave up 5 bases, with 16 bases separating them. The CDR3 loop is CASSDSHRIAYGYTF. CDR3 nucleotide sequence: TGTGCCAGCAGTGATTCCCACAGGATAGCATATGGCTACACCTTC.

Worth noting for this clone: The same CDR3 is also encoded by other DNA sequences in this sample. The CDR3 is CASSLTGSYEQYF. The CDR3 nucleotides read TGCGCCAGCAGTTTGACAGGTTCCTACGAGCAGTACTTC. The chain has TRBV5-1 and TRBJ2-7; weak D call: TRBD1 (6 bases). The germline V and J ends were trimmed by 5 bases and 1 base, with 10 bases remaining between them. The CDR3 spans 13 residues. In germline, CDR1 is SGHRS, CDR2 YFSETQ.

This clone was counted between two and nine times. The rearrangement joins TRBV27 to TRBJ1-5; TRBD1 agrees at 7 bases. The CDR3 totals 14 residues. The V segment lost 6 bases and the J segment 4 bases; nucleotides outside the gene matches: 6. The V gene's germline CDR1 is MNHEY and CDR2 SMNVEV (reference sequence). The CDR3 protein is CASRRSGGNQPQHF. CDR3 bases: TGTGCCAGCAGAAGATCAGGGGGAAATCAGCCCCAGCATTTT.

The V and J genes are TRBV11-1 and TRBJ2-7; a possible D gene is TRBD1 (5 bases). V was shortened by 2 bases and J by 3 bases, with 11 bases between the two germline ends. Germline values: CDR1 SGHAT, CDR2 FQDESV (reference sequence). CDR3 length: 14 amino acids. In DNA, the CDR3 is TGTGCCAGCAGCTTAATGGCAGGGAACTACGAGCAGTACTTC. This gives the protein CASSLMAGNYEQYF.

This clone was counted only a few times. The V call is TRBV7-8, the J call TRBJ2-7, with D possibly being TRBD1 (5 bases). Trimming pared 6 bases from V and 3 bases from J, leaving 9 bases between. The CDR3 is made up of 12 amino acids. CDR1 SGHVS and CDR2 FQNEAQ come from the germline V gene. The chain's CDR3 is CASSTQDYEQYF. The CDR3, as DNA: TGTGCCAGCAGTACACAGGACTACGAGCAGTACTTC.

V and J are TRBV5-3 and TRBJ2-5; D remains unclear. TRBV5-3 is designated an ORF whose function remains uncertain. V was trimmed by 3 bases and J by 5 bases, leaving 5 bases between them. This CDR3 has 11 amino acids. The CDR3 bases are TGTGCCAGAAGCTGGCGGGAGACCCAGTACTTC. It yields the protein CARSWRETQYF.

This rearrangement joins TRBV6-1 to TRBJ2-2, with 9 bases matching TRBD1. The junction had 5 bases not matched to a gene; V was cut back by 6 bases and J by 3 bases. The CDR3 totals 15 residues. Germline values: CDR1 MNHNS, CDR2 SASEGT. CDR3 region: CASRTGTGYTGELFF. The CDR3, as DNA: TGTGCCAGCAGAACCGGGACAGGGTACACCGGGGAGCTGTTTTTT.

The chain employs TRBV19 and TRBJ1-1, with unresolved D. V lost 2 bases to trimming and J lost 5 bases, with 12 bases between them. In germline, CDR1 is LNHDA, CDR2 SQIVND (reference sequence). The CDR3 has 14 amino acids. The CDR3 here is CASSIPGRGTEAFF. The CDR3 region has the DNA TGTGCCAGTAGTATACCGGGAAGAGGGACTGAAGCTTTCTTT.

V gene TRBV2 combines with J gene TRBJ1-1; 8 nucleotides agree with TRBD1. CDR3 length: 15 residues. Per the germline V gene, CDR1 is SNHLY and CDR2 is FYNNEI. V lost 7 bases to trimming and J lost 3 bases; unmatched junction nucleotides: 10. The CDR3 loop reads CASTQPTTGDTEAFF. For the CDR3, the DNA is TGTGCCAGCACCCAACCTACGACAGGGGACACTGAAGCTTTCTTT.

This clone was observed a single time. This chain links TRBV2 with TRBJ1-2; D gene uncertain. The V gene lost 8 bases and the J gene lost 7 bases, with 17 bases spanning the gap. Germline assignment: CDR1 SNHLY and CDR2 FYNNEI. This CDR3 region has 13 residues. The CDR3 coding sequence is TGTGCCAGCGTAGTGGAGGGAAACGGTGGCTACACCTTC. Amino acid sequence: CASVVEGNGGYTF.

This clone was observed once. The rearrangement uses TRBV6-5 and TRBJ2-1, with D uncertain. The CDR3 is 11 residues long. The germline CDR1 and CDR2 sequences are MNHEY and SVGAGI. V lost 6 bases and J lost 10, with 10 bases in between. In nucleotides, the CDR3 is TGTGCCAGCAGCTTCCTGGGCGAGCAGTTCTTC. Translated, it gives CASSFLGEQFF.

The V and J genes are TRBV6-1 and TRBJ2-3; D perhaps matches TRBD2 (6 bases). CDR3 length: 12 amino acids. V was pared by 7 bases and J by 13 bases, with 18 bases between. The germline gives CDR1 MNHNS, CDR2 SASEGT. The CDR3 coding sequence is TGTGCCAGCACTCCCTGGCGGGGCCCTGAGTATTTT. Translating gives CASTPWRGPEYF.

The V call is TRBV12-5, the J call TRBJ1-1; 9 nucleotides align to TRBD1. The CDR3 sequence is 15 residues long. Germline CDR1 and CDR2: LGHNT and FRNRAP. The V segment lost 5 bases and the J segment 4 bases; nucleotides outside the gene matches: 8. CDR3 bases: TGTGCTAGTGGTCTTGGGACAGGGATTGGCACTGAAGCTTTCTTT. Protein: CASGLGTGIGTEAFF.

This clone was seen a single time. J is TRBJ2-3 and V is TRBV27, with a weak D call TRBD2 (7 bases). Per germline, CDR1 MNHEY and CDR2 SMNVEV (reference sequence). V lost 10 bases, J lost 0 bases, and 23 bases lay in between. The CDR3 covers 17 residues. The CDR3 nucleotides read TGTGCCATCCCCCGGGGGGCGAGAGACATTAGCACAGATACGCAGTATTTT. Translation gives CAIPRGARDISTDTQYF.

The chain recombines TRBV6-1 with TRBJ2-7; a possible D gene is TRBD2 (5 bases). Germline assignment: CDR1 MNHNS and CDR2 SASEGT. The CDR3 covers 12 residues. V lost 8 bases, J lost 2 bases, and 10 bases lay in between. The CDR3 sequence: CASSAGPYEQYF. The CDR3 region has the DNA TGTGCCAGCTCGGCGGGTCCCTACGAGCAGTACTTC.

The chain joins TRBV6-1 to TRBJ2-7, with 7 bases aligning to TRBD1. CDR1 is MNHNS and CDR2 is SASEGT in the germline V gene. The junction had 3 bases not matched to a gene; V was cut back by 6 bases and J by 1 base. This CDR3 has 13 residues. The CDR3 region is CASSRDRSYEQYF. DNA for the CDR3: TGTGCCAGCAGCCGGGACAGATCCTACGAGCAGTACTTC.

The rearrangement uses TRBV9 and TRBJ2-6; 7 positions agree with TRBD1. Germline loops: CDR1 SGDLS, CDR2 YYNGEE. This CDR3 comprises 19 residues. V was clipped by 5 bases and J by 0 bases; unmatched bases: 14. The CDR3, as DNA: TGTGCCAGCAGTTCACCCACCGGGACAGTTATCTCTGGGGCCAACGTCCTGACTTTC. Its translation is CASSSPTGTVISGANVLTF.

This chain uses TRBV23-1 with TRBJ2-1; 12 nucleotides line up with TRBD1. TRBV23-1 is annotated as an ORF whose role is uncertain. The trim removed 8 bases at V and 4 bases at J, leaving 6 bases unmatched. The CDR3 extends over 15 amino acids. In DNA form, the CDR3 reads TGCGCCAGCCCCCGGGACAGGGGGCCATACAATGAGCAGTTCTTC. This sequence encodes CASPRDRGPYNEQFF.

CDR3 residues: CATSRGQLLSSGNTIYF. The CDR3 DNA is TGTGCCACCAGCAGAGGACAGTTGCTGAGCTCTGGAAACACCATATATTTT. This chain uses TRBV15 with TRBJ1-3, with D possibly TRBD1 on 5 matching bases. CDR3 length: 17 residues. V gave up 1 base and J gave up 0 bases, with 13 bases separating them. CDR1 and CDR2 (germline): LNHNV, YYDKDF (reference sequence).

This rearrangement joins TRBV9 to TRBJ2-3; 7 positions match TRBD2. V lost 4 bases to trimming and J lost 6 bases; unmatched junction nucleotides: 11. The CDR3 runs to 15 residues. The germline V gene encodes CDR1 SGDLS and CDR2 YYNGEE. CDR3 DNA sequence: TGTGCCAGCAGCACACATATGGGGGGAGGGGATACGCAGTATTTT. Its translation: CASSTHMGGGDTQYF.

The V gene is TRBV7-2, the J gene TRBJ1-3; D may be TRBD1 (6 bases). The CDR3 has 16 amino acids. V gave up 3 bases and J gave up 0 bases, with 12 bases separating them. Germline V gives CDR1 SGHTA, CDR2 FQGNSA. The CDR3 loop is CASSLHAGASGNTIYF. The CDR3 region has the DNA TGTGCCAGCAGCTTGCATGCAGGGGCCTCTGGAAACACCATATATTTT.

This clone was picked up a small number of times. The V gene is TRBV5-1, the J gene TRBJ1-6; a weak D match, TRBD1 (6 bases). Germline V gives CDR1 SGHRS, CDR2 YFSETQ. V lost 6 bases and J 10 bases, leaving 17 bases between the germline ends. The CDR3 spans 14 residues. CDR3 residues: CASKTDSPESPLHF. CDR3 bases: TGCGCCAGCAAAACGGACAGTCCGGAATCACCCCTCCACTTT. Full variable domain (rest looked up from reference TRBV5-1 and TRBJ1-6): KAGVTQTPRYLIKTRGQQVTLSCSPISGHRSVSWYQQTPGQGLQFLFEYFSETQRNKGNFPGRFSGRQFSNSRSEMNVSTLELGDSALYLCASKTDSPESPLHFGNGTRLTVT.

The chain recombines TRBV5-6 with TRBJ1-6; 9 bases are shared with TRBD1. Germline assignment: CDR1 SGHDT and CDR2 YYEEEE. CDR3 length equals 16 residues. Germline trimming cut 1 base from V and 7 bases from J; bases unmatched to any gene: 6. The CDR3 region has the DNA TGTGCCAGCAGCTTGTGGGGGACAGGGAACAATTCACCCCTCCACTTT. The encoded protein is CASSLWGTGNNSPLHF.

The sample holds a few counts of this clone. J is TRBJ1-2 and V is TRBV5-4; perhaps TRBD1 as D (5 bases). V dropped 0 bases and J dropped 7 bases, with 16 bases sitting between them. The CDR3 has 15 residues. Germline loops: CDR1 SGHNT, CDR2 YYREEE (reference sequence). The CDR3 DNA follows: TGTGCCAGCAGCTTGGGGACACATCCCCAAAGTGGCTACACCTTC. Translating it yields CASSLGTHPQSGYTF.

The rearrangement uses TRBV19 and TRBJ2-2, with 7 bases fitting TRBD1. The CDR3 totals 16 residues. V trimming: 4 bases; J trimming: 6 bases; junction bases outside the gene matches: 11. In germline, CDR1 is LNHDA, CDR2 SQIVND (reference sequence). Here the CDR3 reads CASSRSTGEWAGELFF. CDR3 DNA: TGTGCCAGTAGTAGATCAACAGGGGAATGGGCCGGGGAGCTGTTTTTT.